One and the same sample provided the 5 T cell receptor beta chains below, sequenced in a study of T cell responses to AZD1222 COVID-19 vaccine. Measured with immunoSEQ multiplex PCR; TCRdb has only the in-frame clones, and not every one. The sample lists about 140,000 clones, 91% occurring once. The input for sequencing was peripheral blood, taken 28 days after the second AZD1222 dose. The receptors come from an adult who received the AZD1222 COVID-19 vaccine.

The rearrangement joins TRBV11-2 to TRBJ2-3, with 10 bases fitting TRBD2. This CDR3 contains 16 residues. V shed 5 bases and J 1 base; nucleotides not matched to a gene: 6. Germline CDR1 and CDR2: SGHAT and FQNNGV. This CDR3 is CASSRRGTSGTDTQYF. The CDR3 region has the DNA TGTGCCAGCAGCCGACGGGGGACTAGCGGCACAGATACGCAGTATTTT.

The chain has TRBV25-1 and TRBJ2-7, with 8 bases matching TRBD1. The junction had 10 bases not matched to a gene; V was cut back by 3 bases and J by 0 bases. Germline CDR1 is MGHDK and CDR2 is SYGVNS. The CDR3 has 17 residues. The CDR3 DNA reads as TGTGCCAGCAGTGAGACTACCCGGACAGGGAGCTCCTACGAGCAGTACTTC. Translating gives CASSETTRTGSSYEQYF.

V usage is TRBV6-2 or TRBV6-3 and J usage is TRBJ2-3; D is unresolved. V was shortened by 4 bases and J by 4 bases, with 15 bases between the two germline ends. The CDR3 consists of 15 residues. Germline V CDR1 and CDR2: MNHEY, SVGEGT. CDR3 sequence reads: CASSFPRVAPDTQYF. The CDR3 coding sequence is TGTGCCAGCAGTTTCCCTCGAGTTGCACCAGATACGCAGTATTTT.

The chain joins TRBV7-9 to TRBJ2-7; 8 nucleotides line up with TRBD1. The germline gives CDR1 SEHNR, CDR2 FQNEAQ (reference sequence). CDR3 length: 17 amino acids. Unmatched junction bases numbered 10, after V lost 3 bases and J lost 0 bases. This CDR3 is CASSLDREGFSSYEQYF. Written as DNA, the CDR3 is TGTGCCAGCAGCTTGGACAGGGAAGGGTTTAGCTCCTACGAGCAGTACTTC.

The chain recombines TRBV7-2 with TRBJ2-5; D perhaps matches TRBD2 (6 bases). The V end lost 5 bases, the J end lost 5 bases, and 12 bases lay between the germline ends. The CDR3 runs to 13 residues. The germline V gene has CDR1 SGHTA and CDR2 FQGNSA. As DNA, the CDR3 is TGTGCCAGCAGCCTTCTAGCGTCGGAGACCCAGTACTTC. Amino acid sequence: CASSLLASETQYF. The variable domain in full, completed from reference TRBV7-2 and TRBJ2-5, reads GAGVSQSPSNKVTEKGKDVELRCDPISGHTALYWYRQSLGQGLEFLIYFQGNSAPDKSGLPSDRFSAERTGGSVSTLTIQRTQQEDSAVYLCASSLLASETQYFGPGTRLLVL.